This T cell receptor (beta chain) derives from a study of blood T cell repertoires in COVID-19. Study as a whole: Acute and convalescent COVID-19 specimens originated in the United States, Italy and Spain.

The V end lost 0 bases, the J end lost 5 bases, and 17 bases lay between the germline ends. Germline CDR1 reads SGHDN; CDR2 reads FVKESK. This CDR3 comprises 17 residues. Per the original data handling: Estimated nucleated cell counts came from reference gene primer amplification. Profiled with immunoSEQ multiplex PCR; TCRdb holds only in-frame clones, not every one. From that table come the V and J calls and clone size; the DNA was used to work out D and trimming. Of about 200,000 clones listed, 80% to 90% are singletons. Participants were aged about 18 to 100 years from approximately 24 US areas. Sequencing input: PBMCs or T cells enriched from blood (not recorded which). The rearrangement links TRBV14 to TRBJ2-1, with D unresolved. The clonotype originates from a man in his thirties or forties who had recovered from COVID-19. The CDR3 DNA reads TGTGCCAGCAGCCAAGAAGTGGCGAGGTATATTAACAATGAGCAGTTCTTC. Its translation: CASSQEVARYINNEQFF.